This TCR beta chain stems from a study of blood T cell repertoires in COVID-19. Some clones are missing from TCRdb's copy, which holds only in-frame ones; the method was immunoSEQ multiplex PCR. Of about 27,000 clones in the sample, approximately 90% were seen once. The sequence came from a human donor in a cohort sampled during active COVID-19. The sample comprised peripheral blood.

The CDR3 loop reads CASSLVGGDYNEQFF. The CDR3 region has the DNA TGTGCCAGCAGCTTAGTCGGGGGAGACTACAATGAGCAGTTCTTC. The genes are TRBV7-3 and TRBJ2-1; D possibly corresponds to TRBD2 (6 bases). CDR3 length: 15 amino acids. From germline, CDR1 is SGHTA and CDR2 FQGTGA. V was trimmed by 2 bases and J by 3 bases, leaving 11 bases between them.